The 29 T cell receptor beta chains listed next were all sequenced from one sample in a study of blood T cell repertoires in COVID-19. Assay: immunoSEQ multiplex PCR; the TCRdb copy retains only in-frame clones and omits some. Among around 270,000 clones listed, roughly 90% were seen once. The sequenced material came from peripheral blood. These receptors were collected from a man between 35 and 55 years old with acute or convalescent COVID-19.

This chain uses TRBV12-5 with TRBJ1-6; 7 nucleotides match TRBD1. The CDR3 loop spans 14 amino acids. Germline lookup yields CDR1 LGHNT and CDR2 FRNRAP. V lost 5 bases and J lost 12; bases outside the gene matches: 10. The CDR3 DNA sequence: TGTGCTAGTGGTCCGCTTGACAGGGAAGGACCCCTCCACTTT. This codes for CASGPLDREGPLHF.

The CDR3 loop reads CASSRRGWNTEAFF. For the CDR3, the DNA is TGTGCCAGCAGTCGCAGGGGGTGGAACACTGAAGCTTTCTTT. The chain has TRBV28 and TRBJ1-1, with 7 bases aligning to TRBD1. From germline, CDR1 is MDHEN and CDR2 SYDVKM. J lost 1 base, V lost 5 bases, and 4 bases had no gene match. The CDR3 is 14 amino acids. Full variable domain (remainder filled in from reference TRBV28 and TRBJ1-1): DVKVTQSSRYLVKRTGEKVFLECVQDMDHENMFWYRQDPGLGLRLIYFSYDVKMKEKGDIPEGYSVSREKKERFSLILESASTNQTSMYLCASSRRGWNTEAFFGQGTRLTVV.

For the CDR3, the DNA is TGTGCTAGTGGTTTACAGGGGAAGAACACTGAAGCTTTCTTT. Its translation: CASGLQGKNTEAFF. The V call is TRBV12-5, the J call TRBJ1-1, with 7 bases aligning to TRBD1. The germline CDR1 and CDR2 sequences are LGHNT and FRNRAP. The CDR3 loop spans 14 amino acids. V shed 3 bases, J shed 1 base, and the junction held 2 bases outside the gene matches.

V usage is TRBV28 and J usage is TRBJ1-1; D gene ambiguous. With 7 bases removed from V and 4 bases from J, the gap between germline ends came to 16 bases. This CDR3 comprises 14 residues. Germline CDR1 reads MDHEN; CDR2 reads SYDVKM. The CDR3 protein is CASNLPGRSTEAFF. The CDR3 region has the DNA TGTGCCAGCAACTTACCCGGGAGGAGCACTGAAGCTTTCTTT.

The chain joins TRBV6-5 to TRBJ1-1, with D maybe TRBD1 (5 bases). The germline V gene encodes CDR1 MNHEY and CDR2 SVGAGI. V was shortened by 5 bases and J by 11 bases, with 15 bases between the two germline ends. CDR3 size: 12 residues. As DNA, the CDR3 is TGTGCCAGCAGTCGGGGGGGGTTCGGGGCTTTCTTT. Translating it yields CASSRGGFGAFF.

The table lists this clone with a few counts. V is TRBV27 and J is TRBJ2-2, with 8 bases fitting TRBD2. Trimming at V came to 5 bases and at J to 7 bases, leaving 9 bases not matched to a gene. The length of the CDR3 is 15 residues. Germline CDR1 MNHEY, CDR2 SMNVEV (reference sequence). The CDR3 region is CASSPAGADGGELFF. DNA of the CDR3: TGTGCCAGCAGTCCAGCGGGGGCTGACGGCGGGGAGCTGTTTTTT.

This chain links TRBV6-4 with TRBJ1-6; 10 nucleotides align to TRBD1. The CDR3 is 19 residues long. Germline V gene sequence: CDR1 MRHNA, CDR2 SNTAGT. Germline trimming cut 6 bases from V and 0 bases from J; bases unmatched to any gene: 11. CDR3 in amino acids: CASRKNPTGGSSYNSPLHF. For the CDR3, the DNA is TGTGCCAGCAGAAAAAACCCGACAGGGGGCAGCTCCTATAATTCACCCCTCCACTTT.

The chain joins TRBV14 to TRBJ1-2; D might be TRBD1 (6 bases). The germline CDR1 and CDR2 sequences are SGHDN and FVKESK. CDR3 length: 14 amino acids. Trimming removed 4 bases from V and 6 bases from J, with 15 bases in between. CDR3 in amino acids: CASSRKGDANGYTF. CDR3 coding DNA: TGTGCCAGCAGCCGAAAGGGGGACGCGAATGGCTACACCTTC.

The genes are TRBV21-1 and TRBJ2-1; the DNA was not compared with TRBD1, the D call given in the table. TRBV21-1 is flagged as a pseudogene. CDR3 size: 17 residues. The CDR3 reads CASSLPNGQGDCNEQFF. In nucleotides, the CDR3 is TGTGCCAGCAGCCTTCCGAATGGGCAGGGGGATTGCAATGAGCAGTTCTTC.

The chain combines TRBV24-1 with TRBJ1-2; D gene uncertain. V shed 1 base and J shed 4 bases, with 9 bases lying between them. CDR3 size: 14 residues. Germline loops: CDR1 KGHDR, CDR2 SFDVKD. This chain's CDR3 is CATSDLTAVYGYTF. CDR3 in DNA: TGTGCCACCAGTGATTTAACAGCCGTCTATGGCTACACCTTC.

The CDR3 DNA reads as TGTGCCAGCTCACCCTGGGACAGGGCGAACACTGAAGCTTTCTTT. This codes for CASSPWDRANTEAFF. This rearrangement joins TRBV18 to TRBJ1-1; 9 nucleotides line up with TRBD1. The CDR3 spans 15 residues. In germline, CDR1 is KGHSH, CDR2 LQKENI. V trimming: 3 bases; J trimming: 1 base; junction bases outside the gene matches: 3.

This chain links TRBV12-5 with TRBJ1-1, with D possibly matching TRBD1 (5 bases). Germline CDR1 LGHNT, CDR2 FRNRAP. The CDR3 has 15 residues. The V end was cut by 6 bases, the J end by 4 bases, with 18 bases between. This CDR3 reads CASGRDSSGLTEAFF. CDR3 in DNA: TGTGCTAGTGGCCGGGACTCCTCAGGGCTCACTGAAGCTTTCTTT.

The rearrangement uses TRBV19 and TRBJ2-5; maybe TRBD1 (6 bases). Looked up from germline, CDR1 is LNHDA and CDR2 is SQIVND (reference sequence). The CDR3 is 15 residues long. The V end lost 2 bases, the J end lost 4 bases, and 14 bases lay between the germline ends. The CDR3 reads CASSIRYRVGETQYF. The CDR3 region has the DNA TGTGCCAGTAGTATAAGATACAGGGTTGGAGAGACCCAGTACTTC.

The rearrangement uses TRBV10-2 and TRBJ2-7; a weak D match, TRBD2 (6 bases). The CDR3 spans 14 residues. CDR1 and CDR2 from the germline V gene are WSHSY and SAAADI. Trimming stripped 8 bases from V and 1 base from J, with 15 bases between. DNA of the CDR3: TGCGCCAGCGGCGGGGAATCCAAGTCCTACGAGCAGTACTTC. Protein: CASGGESKSYEQYF.

This chain links TRBV27 with TRBJ1-1, with 7 bases lining up with TRBD1. Unmatched junction bases numbered 6, after V lost 6 bases and J lost 5 bases. There are 13 residues in the CDR3. Germline V lookup: CDR1 MNHEY, CDR2 SMNVEV (reference sequence). Here the CDR3 reads CASRPTGRTEAFF. In nucleotides, the CDR3 is TGTGCCAGCAGACCGACAGGGCGGACTGAAGCTTTCTTT.

The chain links TRBV5-1 to TRBJ1-4, with TRBD1 identical over 8 bases. Germline V gene sequence: CDR1 SGHRS, CDR2 YFSETQ. The CDR3 is 14 residues long. V gave up 4 bases and J gave up 4 bases; unmatched junction bases: 3. CDR3 sequence reads: CASSTTGGNEKLFF. CDR3 nucleotide sequence: TGCGCCAGCAGCACCACAGGGGGTAATGAAAAACTGTTTTTT.

This chain links TRBV28 with TRBJ1-5; D is perhaps TRBD1 (5 bases). With 7 bases removed from V and 3 bases from J, the gap between germline ends came to 13 bases. Germline loops: CDR1 MDHEN, CDR2 SYDVKM. The CDR3 is 14 residues long. CDR3 DNA: TGTGCCAGCAACCGGGGGACCCTCAATCAGCCCCAGCATTTT. This codes for CASNRGTLNQPQHF. The whole variable domain, remainder taken from reference TRBV28 and TRBJ1-5, is DVKVTQSSRYLVKRTGEKVFLECVQDMDHENMFWYRQDPGLGLRLIYFSYDVKMKEKGDIPEGYSVSREKKERFSLILESASTNQTSMYLCASNRGTLNQPQHFGDGTRLSIL.

This chain connects TRBV15 to TRBJ2-7, with TRBD1 matching 10 bases. The germline V gene encodes CDR1 LNHNV and CDR2 YYDKDF (reference sequence). The trim removed 2 bases at V and 0 bases at J, leaving 4 bases unmatched. The CDR3 is 16 amino acids. The CDR3 region is CATSRPGQGSSYEQYF. DNA for the CDR3: TGTGCCACCAGCAGACCGGGACAGGGGAGCTCCTACGAGCAGTACTTC.

The genes are TRBV4-2 and TRBJ1-1; 7 bases are shared with TRBD1. CDR1 LGHNA and CDR2 YNFKEQ come from the germline V gene. Trimming took 1 base from V and 1 from J; bases not matched to a gene: 3. The CDR3 is 15 residues long. CDR3 in DNA: TGTGCCAGCAGCCAAGTGGACAGGTCGAACACTGAAGCTTTCTTT. Encoded protein: CASSQVDRSNTEAFF.

The CDR3 sequence is CASNRLDLGYNEQFF. DNA of the CDR3: TGTGCCAGTAACAGACTAGATCTAGGCTACAATGAGCAGTTCTTC. J is TRBJ2-1 and V is TRBV19, with D possibly being TRBD2 (6 bases). Trimming cost V 7 bases and J 3 bases, with 16 bases left between them. The length of the CDR3 is 15 residues. Germline CDR1 LNHDA, CDR2 SQIVND (reference sequence).

The rearrangement joins TRBV27 to TRBJ1-2; perhaps TRBD1 as D (6 bases). There are 15 residues in the CDR3. Germline V gene data show CDR1 as MNHEY and CDR2 as SMNVEV (reference sequence). Trimming left V 5 bases short and J 3 bases short, with 16 bases between. In DNA, the CDR3 is TGTGCCAGCAGTACCCGGGACACTGGGCACTATGGCTACACCTTC. This translates into CASSTRDTGHYGYTF.

V gene TRBV5-1 combines with J gene TRBJ1-4, with 10 bases identical to TRBD1. V lost 0 bases to trimming and J lost 10 bases; unmatched junction nucleotides: 6. Per germline, CDR1 SGHRS and CDR2 YFSETQ. The CDR3 runs 15 residues. CDR3 sequence (DNA): TGCGCCAGCAGCTTGGGGGACAGGGGCAGTGGAAAACTGTTTTTT. Its protein product is CASSLGDRGSGKLFF.

The rearrangement uses TRBV30 and TRBJ1-1, with 7 nucleotides matching TRBD1. This CDR3 is 13 amino acids long. Germline V gene sequence: CDR1 GTSNPN, CDR2 SVGIG (reference sequence). After removal of 4 bases from V and 0 bases from J, the junction contained 2 bases not matched to a gene. The CDR3 sequence: CAWMGQLNTEAFF. Here the CDR3 DNA reads TGTGCCTGGATGGGACAGCTGAACACTGAAGCTTTCTTT.

This clone has just a few counts. The V call is TRBV4-2, the J call TRBJ1-2; 9 nucleotides line up with TRBD1. The CDR3 has 16 amino acids. The germline V gene encodes CDR1 LGHNA and CDR2 YNFKEQ. The V segment lost 0 bases and the J segment 2 bases; nucleotides outside the gene matches: 4. The CDR3 DNA reads TGTGCCAGCAGCCAAGATCGACAGGGGGGAAACTATGGCTACACCTTC. This translates into CASSQDRQGGNYGYTF.

This clone came up once. V gene TRBV5-6 combines with J gene TRBJ1-6; TRBD1 matches 8 bases. This CDR3 comprises 17 residues. Looked up from germline, CDR1 is SGHDT and CDR2 is YYEEEE. The V gene end was trimmed by 4 bases and the J gene end by 8 bases; junction bases not matched to a gene: 14. The CDR3 coding sequence is TGTGCCAGCAGCCCCCGGACAGGGTTTAATAAAGATTCACCCCTCCACTTT. This translates into CASSPRTGFNKDSPLHF.

This clone occurred a few times. This chain joins TRBV2 and TRBJ1-5; D perhaps matches TRBD1 (6 bases). Germline assignment: CDR1 SNHLY and CDR2 FYNNEI. The V end lost 4 bases, the J end lost 5 bases, and 9 bases lay between the germline ends. The CDR3 extends over 13 amino acids. CDR3 sequence reads: CASSGQADQPQHF. As DNA, the CDR3 is TGTGCCAGCAGTGGACAGGCTGATCAGCCCCAGCATTTT. The full variable domain, its missing parts supplied by reference TRBV2 and TRBJ1-5, is EPEVTQTPSHQVTQMGQEVILRCVPISNHLYFYWYRQILGQKVEFLVSFYNNEISEKSEIFDDQFSVERPDGSNFTLKIRSTKLEDSAMYFCASSGQADQPQHFGDGTRLSIL.

The chain couples TRBV6-1 to TRBJ1-2; D not resolved. V was trimmed by 3 bases and J by 0 bases, leaving 11 bases between them. The CDR3 consists of 15 residues. Per the germline V gene, CDR1 is MNHNS and CDR2 is SASEGT. The CDR3 region is CASSERTVANYGYTF. The CDR3 nucleotides read TGTGCCAGCAGTGAGAGGACTGTCGCTAACTATGGCTACACCTTC.

This clone was seen only once. The chain joins TRBV19 to TRBJ1-2; weak D call: TRBD1 (5 bases). Germline loops: CDR1 LNHDA, CDR2 SQIVND (reference sequence). This CDR3 contains 15 residues. The V end was cut by 5 bases, the J end by 11 bases, with 24 bases between. Here the CDR3 DNA reads TGTGCCAGTAGTGCGGACACCACCGGACGTGTAGCATACACCTTC. Translated, it gives CASSADTTGRVAYTF.

This rearrangement joins TRBV5-4 to TRBJ2-7; TRBD1 aligns across 10 bases. J was trimmed by 0 bases and V by 4 bases; bases with no gene match: 1. The germline CDR1 and CDR2 sequences are SGHNT and YYREEE (reference sequence). The CDR3 covers 14 residues. CDR3 coding DNA: TGTGCCAGCAGCGGACAGGGGGTCTCCTACGAGCAGTACTTC. Translation gives CASSGQGVSYEQYF.